Presented here are 17 T cell receptor beta chains from one specimen sequenced in a study of CD8+CD57+ T cells in acquired aplastic anemia. Genomic DNA acted as the template from which TCR beta VDJ combination and CDR3 sequence profiling were carried out. MiXCR, run by TCRdb on the reads, gives a single entry per CDR3 protein. The sample lists fewer than 200,000 distinct CDR3 sequences, over 55% occurring once. In patients chosen for sequencing, flow cytometry had shown CD8+CD57+ cell expansion. Material for sequencing was sorted CD4+, CD8+, or CD8+CD57+ T cells (not recorded which) from PBMCs. The receptor set was obtained from a human donor with aplastic anemia.

The chain joins TRBV5-1 to TRBJ2-6; the D gene is possibly TRBD2 (5 bases). V lost 7 bases to trimming and J lost 0 bases, with 8 bases between them. Per germline, CDR1 SGHRS and CDR2 YFSETQ. The CDR3 has 14 amino acids. The CDR3 is CASRTSSGANVLTF. CDR3 nucleotide sequence: TGCGCCAGCCGTACTAGCTCTGGGGCCAACGTCCTGACTTTC.

This chain connects TRBV20-1 to TRBJ1-1; D is undetermined. Germline CDR1 is DFQATT and CDR2 is SNEGSKA (reference sequence). V was pared by 4 bases and J by 0 bases, with 9 bases between. CDR3 size: 13 residues. The CDR3 sequence is CSATRTVNTEAFF. CDR3 in DNA: TGCAGTGCTACGAGGACGGTGAACACTGAAGCTTTCTTT.

This clonotype appeared a few times. This chain links TRBV12-3 or TRBV12-4 with TRBJ2-5; D may correspond to TRBD1 or TRBD2 (5 bases each). This CDR3 is built from 13 residues. Trimming pared 2 bases from V and 4 bases from J, leaving 8 bases between. The CDR3 nucleotides are TGTGCCAGCAGTTTATCCGGGACAGAGACCCAGTACTTC. It codes for CASSLSGTETQYF.

This clonotype was counted a few times. The chain carries TRBV5-1 and TRBJ1-3; no definite D call. Germline lookup yields CDR1 SGHRS and CDR2 YFSETQ. Deletions cut 0 bases from V and 3 bases from J, with 7 bases between. The CDR3 covers 14 residues. Here the CDR3 reads CASSLAGYGNTIYF. CDR3 sequence (DNA): TGCGCCAGCAGCTTGGCGGGGTATGGAAACACCATATATTTT.

The rearrangement links TRBV9 to TRBJ1-1; D is ambiguous. Germline assignment: CDR1 SGDLS and CDR2 YYNGEE. V lost 3 bases and J lost 8, with 11 bases in between. CDR3 length: 12 residues. The CDR3 coding sequence is TGTGCCAGCAGCGCCTCAGGAGTGGAAGCTTTCTTT. It codes for CASSASGVEAFF.

This clonotype appeared a single time. The rearrangement joins TRBV20-1 to TRBJ1-5, with D possibly TRBD1 on 5 matching bases. The V and J ends lost 3 bases and 7 bases respectively, with 13 bases between them. Germline V CDR1 and CDR2: DFQATT, SNEGSKA (reference sequence). This CDR3 has 13 residues. The CDR3 loop is CSASHGDDQPQHF. CDR3 DNA: TGCAGTGCTAGTCATGGGGACGACCAGCCCCAGCATTTT.

Here the CDR3 reads CASSLTGPPGQGIYEQYF. In DNA form, the CDR3 reads TGTGCCAGCAGCTTAACCGGACCCCCGGGACAGGGGATCTACGAGCAGTACTTC. The chain carries TRBV7-3 and TRBJ2-7; 10 bases are shared with TRBD1. V dropped 0 bases and J dropped 3; count of bases not matched to a gene: 11. Germline CDR1 reads SGHTA; CDR2 reads FQGTGA. CDR3 length: 18 amino acids.

The genes are TRBV10-3 and TRBJ1-1; 8 nucleotides match TRBD1. V lost 4 bases, J lost 6 bases, and 7 bases stayed unmatched. Germline V lookup: CDR1 ENHRY, CDR2 SYGVKD. The CDR3 has 14 amino acids. In DNA, the CDR3 is TGTGCCATCAGTGCCCGAGACAGGGGACCTGAAGCTTTCTTT. Translated: CAISARDRGPEAFF.

V and J are TRBV19 and TRBJ1-1; D remains unclear. The CDR3 is 17 amino acids. V lost 3 bases and J 0 bases, leaving 17 bases between the germline ends. Germline V CDR1 and CDR2: LNHDA, SQIVND (reference sequence). CDR3 bases: TGTGCCAGTAGTATCGGCGCACTCACTAGGGTGAACACTGAAGCTTTCTTT. Encoded protein: CASSIGALTRVNTEAFF.

This clonotype occurred many times. The chain uses TRBV6-4 and TRBJ2-5; D call uncertain. V gave up 3 bases and J gave up 2 bases, with 10 bases separating them. CDR1 MRHNA and CDR2 SNTAGT come from the germline V gene. The CDR3 is 14 amino acids. The DNA for the CDR3 is TGTGCCAGCAGTGAGACATCAGGACAAGAGACCCAGTACTTC. Protein sequence: CASSETSGQETQYF.

This clonotype was counted only a few times. V gene TRBV20-1 combines with J gene TRBJ2-7; D remains ambiguous. V lost 4 bases and J 0 bases, leaving 16 bases between the germline ends. Germline V gene lookup returns CDR1 DFQATT and CDR2 SNEGSKA (reference sequence). CDR3 length: 15 residues. CDR3: CSANPDTAFSYEQYF. CDR3 DNA: TGCAGTGCTAATCCCGACACAGCCTTCTCCTACGAGCAGTACTTC.

The genes are TRBV7-9 and TRBJ1-1, with D perhaps TRBD1 (6 bases). Between the trimmed V and J ends, which lost 3 bases and 7 bases, there was a span of 12 bases. CDR3 size: 13 residues. Germline V gene data show CDR1 as SEHNR and CDR2 as FQNEAQ (reference sequence). In DNA, the CDR3 is TGTGCCAGCAGCTTGGGCCAGGGGAGTGAAGCTTTCTTT. Amino acid sequence: CASSLGQGSEAFF.

The chain is built from TRBV20-1 and TRBJ2-3; D perhaps matches TRBD2 (6 bases). This CDR3 spans 15 amino acids. From germline, CDR1 is DFQATT and CDR2 SNEGSKA (reference sequence). V dropped 0 bases and J dropped 4 bases, with 14 bases sitting between them. CDR3 loop: CSARDLGRDSDTQYF. Here the CDR3 DNA reads TGCAGTGCTAGAGATCTGGGGCGGGACTCAGATACGCAGTATTTT.

The chain carries TRBV10-3 and TRBJ2-7; 9 bases line up with TRBD1. With 7 bases clipped from V and 3 bases from J, the junction kept 7 bases outside the gene matches. CDR3 length: 14 amino acids. Germline V gene data show CDR1 as ENHRY and CDR2 as SYGVKD. The CDR3 spells CAINQRGQGYEQYF. The DNA of the CDR3 is TGTGCCATCAACCAAAGGGGACAGGGCTACGAGCAGTACTTC.

The chain carries TRBV10-3 and TRBJ2-7, with D possibly being TRBD2 (6 bases). Germline V CDR1 and CDR2: ENHRY, SYGVKD. The CDR3 loop spans 14 amino acids. Trimming pared 6 bases from V and 1 base from J, leaving 13 bases between. CDR3 sequence (DNA): TGTGCCATCAGAGCCGGGACTGATTCCTACGAGCAGTACTTC. Translating gives CAIRAGTDSYEQYF.

This clonotype was observed a few times. CDR3 region: CASSLGQVLAYEQYF. CDR3 in DNA: TGTGCCAGCAGCTTAGGACAGGTTTTGGCCTACGAGCAGTACTTC. This chain joins TRBV7-2 and TRBJ2-7; tentative D call: TRBD1 (6 bases). CDR3 length: 15 amino acids. CDR1 and CDR2 (germline): SGHTA, FQGNSA. V gave up 1 base and J gave up 2 bases, with 12 bases separating them.

The chain uses TRBV6-4 and TRBJ2-5; a weak D match, TRBD2 (6 bases). This CDR3 contains 14 residues. Germline CDR1 reads MRHNA; CDR2 reads SNTAGT. V lost 6 bases to trimming and J lost 4 bases, with 15 bases between them. The CDR3 is CASSPRTAGETQYF. DNA for the CDR3: TGTGCCAGCAGCCCCAGAACAGCGGGAGAGACCCAGTACTTC.